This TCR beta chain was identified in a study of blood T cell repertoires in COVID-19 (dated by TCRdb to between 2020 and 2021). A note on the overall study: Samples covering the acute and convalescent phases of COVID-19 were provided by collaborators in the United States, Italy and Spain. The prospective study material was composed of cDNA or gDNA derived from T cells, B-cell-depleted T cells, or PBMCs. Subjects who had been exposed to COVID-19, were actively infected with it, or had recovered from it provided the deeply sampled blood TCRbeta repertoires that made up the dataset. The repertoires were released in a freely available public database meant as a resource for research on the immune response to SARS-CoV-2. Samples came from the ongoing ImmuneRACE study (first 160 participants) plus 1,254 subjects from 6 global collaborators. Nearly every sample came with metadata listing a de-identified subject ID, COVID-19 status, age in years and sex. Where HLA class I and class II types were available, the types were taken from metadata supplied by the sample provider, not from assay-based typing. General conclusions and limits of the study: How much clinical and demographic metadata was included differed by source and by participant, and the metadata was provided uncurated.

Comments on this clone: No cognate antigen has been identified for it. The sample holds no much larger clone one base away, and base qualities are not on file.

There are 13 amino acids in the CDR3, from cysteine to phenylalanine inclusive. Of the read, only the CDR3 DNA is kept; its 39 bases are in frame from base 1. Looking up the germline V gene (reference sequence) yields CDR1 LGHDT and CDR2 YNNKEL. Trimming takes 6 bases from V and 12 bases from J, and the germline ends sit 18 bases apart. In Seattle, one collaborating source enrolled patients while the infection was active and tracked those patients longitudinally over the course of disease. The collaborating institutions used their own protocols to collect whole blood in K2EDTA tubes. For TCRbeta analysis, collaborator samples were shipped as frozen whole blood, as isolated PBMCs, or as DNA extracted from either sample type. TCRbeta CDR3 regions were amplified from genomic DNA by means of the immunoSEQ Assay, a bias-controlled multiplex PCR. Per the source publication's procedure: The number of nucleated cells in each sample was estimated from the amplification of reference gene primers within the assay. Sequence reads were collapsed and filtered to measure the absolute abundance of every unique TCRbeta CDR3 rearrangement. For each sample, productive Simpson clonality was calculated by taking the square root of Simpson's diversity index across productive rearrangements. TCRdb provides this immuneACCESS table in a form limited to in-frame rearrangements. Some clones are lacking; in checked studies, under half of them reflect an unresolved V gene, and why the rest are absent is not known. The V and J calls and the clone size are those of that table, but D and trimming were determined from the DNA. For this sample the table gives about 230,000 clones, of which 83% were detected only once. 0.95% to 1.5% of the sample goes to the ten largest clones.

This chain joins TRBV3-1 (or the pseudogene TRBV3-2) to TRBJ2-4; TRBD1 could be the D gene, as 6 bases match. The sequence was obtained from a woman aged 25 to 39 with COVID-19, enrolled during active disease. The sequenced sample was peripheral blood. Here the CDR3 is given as CASSLIGTQTQYF. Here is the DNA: TGTGCCAGCAGTCTAATCGGGACACAAACTCAGTACTTC.